This T cell receptor (beta chain) was documented in a study of blood T cell repertoires in COVID-19. On the study more broadly: Both acute and convalescent COVID-19 samples were obtained from the United States, Italy and Spain. Sources were T cells, B-cell-depleted T cells, or PBMCs; the material itself was cDNA or gDNA.

Germline V gives CDR1 SGHTA, CDR2 FQGNSA. The CDR3 is 16 residues long. With 1 base removed from V and 0 bases from J, the gap between germline ends came to 12 bases. Under the authors' procedure: Researchers report that nucleated cell counts were estimated from reference gene primer amplification. Clones were sequenced by immunoSEQ multiplex PCR, and TCRdb holds only the in-frame ones, with some missing. V and J calls and clone size are copied from that table; D and trimming were computed from the DNA. The table lists roughly 42,000 clones, roughly 84% of them singletons. The sample taken for sequencing was peripheral blood. This chain joins TRBV7-2 and TRBJ1-1; D is perhaps TRBD1 (6 bases). The sequence was collected from a human donor in a cohort sampled during active COVID-19. The CDR3 coding sequence is TGTGCCAGCAGCTTAGACAGGGATCGCCTGAACACTGAAGCTTTCTTT. Protein sequence: CASSLDRDRLNTEAFF.